Detailed here is one T cell receptor beta chain. The V gene lost 5 bases and the J gene lost 9 bases, with 11 bases spanning the gap. This CDR3 region has 12 residues. The germline V gene has CDR1 SGHVS and CDR2 FNYEAQ. The data were taken from a study of T cell changes during pregnancy in multiple sclerosis. The table came from immunoSEQ multiplex PCR; TCRdb's copy has only in-frame clones and leaves some out. This table holds 80,000 to 100,000 clones, 90% found once. The chain joins TRBV7-6 to TRBJ2-1; a possible D gene is TRBD1 (6 bases). The material sequenced was peripheral blood, taken in the second trimester of pregnancy. The receptor comes from a female donor in good health, enrolled as a control in a pregnancy study. CDR3 DNA: TGTGCCAGCAGCGCTAGAGGGGGTGAGCAGTTCTTC. It is translated as CASSARGGEQFF.